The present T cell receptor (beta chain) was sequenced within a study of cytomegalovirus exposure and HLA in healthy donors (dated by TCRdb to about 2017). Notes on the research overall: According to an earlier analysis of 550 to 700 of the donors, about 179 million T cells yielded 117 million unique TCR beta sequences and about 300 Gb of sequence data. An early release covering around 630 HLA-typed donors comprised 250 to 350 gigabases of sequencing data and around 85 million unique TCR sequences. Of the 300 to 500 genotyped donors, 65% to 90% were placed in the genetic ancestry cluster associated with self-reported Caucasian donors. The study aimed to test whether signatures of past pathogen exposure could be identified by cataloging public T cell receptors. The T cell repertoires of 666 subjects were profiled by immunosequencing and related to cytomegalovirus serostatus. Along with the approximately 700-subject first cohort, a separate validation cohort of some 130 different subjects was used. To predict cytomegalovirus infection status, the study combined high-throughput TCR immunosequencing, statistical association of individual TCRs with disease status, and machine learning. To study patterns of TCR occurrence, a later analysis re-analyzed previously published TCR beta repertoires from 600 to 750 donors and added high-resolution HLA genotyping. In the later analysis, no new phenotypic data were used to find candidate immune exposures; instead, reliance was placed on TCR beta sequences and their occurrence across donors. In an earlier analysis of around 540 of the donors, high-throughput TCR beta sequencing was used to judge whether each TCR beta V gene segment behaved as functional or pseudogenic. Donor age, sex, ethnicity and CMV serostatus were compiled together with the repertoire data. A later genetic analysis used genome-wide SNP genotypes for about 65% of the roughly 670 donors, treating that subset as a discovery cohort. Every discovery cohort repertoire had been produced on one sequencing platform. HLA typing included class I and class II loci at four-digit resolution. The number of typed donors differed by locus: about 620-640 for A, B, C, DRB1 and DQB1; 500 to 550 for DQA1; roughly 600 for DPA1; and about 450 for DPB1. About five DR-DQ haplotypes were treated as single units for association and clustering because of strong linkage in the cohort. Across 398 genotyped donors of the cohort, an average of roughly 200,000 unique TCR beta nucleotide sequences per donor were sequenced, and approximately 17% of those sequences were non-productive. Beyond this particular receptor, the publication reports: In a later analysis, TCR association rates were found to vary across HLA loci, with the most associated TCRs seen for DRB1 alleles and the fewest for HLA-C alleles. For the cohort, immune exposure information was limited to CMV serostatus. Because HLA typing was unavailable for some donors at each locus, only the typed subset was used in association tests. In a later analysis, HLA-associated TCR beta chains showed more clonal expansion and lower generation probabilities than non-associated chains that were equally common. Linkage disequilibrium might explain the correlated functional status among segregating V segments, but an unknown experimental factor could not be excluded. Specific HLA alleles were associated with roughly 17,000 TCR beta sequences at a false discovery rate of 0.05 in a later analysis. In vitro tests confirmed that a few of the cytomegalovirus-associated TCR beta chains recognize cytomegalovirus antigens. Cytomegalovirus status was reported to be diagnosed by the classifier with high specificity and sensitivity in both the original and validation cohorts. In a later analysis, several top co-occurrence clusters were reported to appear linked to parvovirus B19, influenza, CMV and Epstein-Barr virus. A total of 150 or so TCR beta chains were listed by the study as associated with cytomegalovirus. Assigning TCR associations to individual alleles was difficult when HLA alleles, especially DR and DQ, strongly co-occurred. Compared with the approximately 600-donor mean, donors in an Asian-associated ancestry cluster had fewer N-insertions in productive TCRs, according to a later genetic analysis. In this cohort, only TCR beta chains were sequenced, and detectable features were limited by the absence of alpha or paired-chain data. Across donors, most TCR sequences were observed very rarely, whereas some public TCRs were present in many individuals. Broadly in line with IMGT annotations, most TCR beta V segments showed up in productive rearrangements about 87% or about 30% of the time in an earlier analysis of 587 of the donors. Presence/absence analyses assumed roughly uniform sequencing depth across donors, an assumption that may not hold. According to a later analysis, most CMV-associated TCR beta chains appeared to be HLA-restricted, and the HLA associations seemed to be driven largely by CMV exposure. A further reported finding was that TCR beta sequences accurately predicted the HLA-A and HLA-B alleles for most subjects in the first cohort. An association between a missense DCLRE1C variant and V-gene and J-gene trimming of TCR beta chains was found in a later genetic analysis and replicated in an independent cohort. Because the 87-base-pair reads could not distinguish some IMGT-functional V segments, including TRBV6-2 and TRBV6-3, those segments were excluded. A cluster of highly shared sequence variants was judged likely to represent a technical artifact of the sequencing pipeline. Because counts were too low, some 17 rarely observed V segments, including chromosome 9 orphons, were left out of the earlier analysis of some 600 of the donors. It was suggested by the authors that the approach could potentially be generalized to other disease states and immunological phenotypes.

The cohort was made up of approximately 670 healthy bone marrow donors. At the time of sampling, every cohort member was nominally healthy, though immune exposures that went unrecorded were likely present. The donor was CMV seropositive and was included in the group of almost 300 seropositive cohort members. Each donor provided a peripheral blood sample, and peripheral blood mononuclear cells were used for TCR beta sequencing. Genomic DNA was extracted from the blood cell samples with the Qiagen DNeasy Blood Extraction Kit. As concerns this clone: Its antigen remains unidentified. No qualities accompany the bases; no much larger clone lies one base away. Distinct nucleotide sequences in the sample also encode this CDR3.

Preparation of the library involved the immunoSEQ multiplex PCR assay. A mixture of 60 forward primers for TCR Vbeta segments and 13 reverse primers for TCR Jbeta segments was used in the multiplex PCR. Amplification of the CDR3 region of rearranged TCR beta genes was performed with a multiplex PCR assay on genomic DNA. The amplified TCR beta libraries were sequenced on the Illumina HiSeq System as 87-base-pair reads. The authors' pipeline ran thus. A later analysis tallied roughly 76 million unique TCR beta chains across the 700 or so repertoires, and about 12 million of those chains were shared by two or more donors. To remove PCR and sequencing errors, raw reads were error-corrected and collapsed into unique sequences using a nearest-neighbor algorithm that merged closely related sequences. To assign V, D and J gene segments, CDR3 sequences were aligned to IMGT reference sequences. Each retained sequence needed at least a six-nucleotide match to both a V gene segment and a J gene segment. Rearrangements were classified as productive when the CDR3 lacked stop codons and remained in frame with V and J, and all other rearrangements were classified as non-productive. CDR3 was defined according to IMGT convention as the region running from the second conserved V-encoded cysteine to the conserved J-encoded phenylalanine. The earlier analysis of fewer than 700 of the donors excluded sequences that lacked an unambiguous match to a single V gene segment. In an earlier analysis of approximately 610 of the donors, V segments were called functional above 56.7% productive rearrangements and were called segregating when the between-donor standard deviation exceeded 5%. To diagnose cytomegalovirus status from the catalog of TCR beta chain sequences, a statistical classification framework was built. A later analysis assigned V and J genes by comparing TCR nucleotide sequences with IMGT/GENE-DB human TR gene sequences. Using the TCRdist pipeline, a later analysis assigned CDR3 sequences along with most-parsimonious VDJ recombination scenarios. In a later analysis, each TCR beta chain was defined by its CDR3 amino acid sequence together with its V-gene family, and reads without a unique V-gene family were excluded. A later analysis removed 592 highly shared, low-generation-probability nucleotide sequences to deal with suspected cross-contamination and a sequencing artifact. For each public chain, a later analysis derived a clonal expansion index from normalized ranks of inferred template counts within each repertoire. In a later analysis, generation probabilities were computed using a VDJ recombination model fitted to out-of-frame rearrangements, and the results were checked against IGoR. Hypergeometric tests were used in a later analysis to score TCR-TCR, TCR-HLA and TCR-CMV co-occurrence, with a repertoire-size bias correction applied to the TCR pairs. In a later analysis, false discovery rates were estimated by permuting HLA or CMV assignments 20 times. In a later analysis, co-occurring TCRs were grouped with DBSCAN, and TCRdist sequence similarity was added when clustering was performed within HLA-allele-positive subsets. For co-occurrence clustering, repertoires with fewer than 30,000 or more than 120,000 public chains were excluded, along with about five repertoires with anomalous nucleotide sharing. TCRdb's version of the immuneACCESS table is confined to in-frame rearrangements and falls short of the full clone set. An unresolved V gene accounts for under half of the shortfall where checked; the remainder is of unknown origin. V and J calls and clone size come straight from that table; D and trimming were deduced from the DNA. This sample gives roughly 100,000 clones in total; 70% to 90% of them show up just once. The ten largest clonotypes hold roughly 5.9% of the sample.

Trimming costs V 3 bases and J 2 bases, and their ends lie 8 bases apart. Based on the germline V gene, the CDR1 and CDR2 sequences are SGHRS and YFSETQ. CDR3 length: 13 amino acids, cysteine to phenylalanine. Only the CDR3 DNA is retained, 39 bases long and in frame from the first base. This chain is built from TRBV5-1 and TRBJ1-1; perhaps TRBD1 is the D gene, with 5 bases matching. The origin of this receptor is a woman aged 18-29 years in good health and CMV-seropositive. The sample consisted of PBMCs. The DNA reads TGCGCCAGCAGCTCCCAGGGAAACACTGAAGCTTTCTTT. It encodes CASSSQGNTEAFF.